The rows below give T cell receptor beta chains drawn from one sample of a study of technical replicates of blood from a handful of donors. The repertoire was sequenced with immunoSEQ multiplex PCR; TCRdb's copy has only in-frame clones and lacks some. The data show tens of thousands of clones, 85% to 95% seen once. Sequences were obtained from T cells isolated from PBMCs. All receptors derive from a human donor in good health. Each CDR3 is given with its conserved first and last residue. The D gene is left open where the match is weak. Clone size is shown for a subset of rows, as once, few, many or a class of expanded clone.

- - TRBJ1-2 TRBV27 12 CASYNAVYGYTF TGTGCCAGCTACAACGCCGTGTATGGCTACACCTTC
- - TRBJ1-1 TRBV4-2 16 CASSRKKTGMNTEAFF TGTGCCAGCAGCCGAAAAAAGACAGGCATGAACACTGAAGCTTTCTTT
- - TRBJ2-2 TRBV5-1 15 CASSPRDTNTGELFF TGCGCCAGCAGCCCCCGGGACACAAACACCGGGGAGCTGTTTTTT
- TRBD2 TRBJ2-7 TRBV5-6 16 CASSLGLAGVRYEQYF TGTGCCAGCAGCTTGGGGCTAGCGGGAGTTCGATACGAGCAGTACTTC
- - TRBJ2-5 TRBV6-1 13 CASTLGGQETQYF TGTGCCAGCACCCTAGGTGGCCAAGAGACCCAGTACTTC
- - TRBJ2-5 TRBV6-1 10 CASSPETQYF TGTGCCAGCAGCCCGGAGACCCAGTACTTC
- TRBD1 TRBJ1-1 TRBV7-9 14 CASSTTGSGTEAFF TGTGCCAGCAGCACGACAGGGTCGGGGACTGAAGCTTTCTTT
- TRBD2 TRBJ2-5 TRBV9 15 CASSPSYSGGETQYF TGTGCCAGCAGCCCATCTTATAGCGGGGGAGAGACCCAGTACTTC
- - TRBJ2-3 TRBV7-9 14 CASSLTVDTDTQYF TGTGCCAGCAGCTTAACTGTCGACACAGATACGCAGTATTTT
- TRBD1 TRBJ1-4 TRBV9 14 CASSVTGASEKLFF TGTGCCAGCAGCGTCACAGGGGCTAGTGAAAAACTGTTTTTT
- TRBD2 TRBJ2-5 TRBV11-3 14 CASVKRGSEETQYF TGTGCCAGCGTAAAGCGGGGATCGGAAGAGACCCAGTACTTC
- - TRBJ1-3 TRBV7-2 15 CASKRGGDSGNTIYF TGTGCCAGCAAACGCGGGGGGGACTCTGGAAACACCATATATTTT
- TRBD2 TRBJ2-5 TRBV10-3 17 CATLRQAGGPYQETQYF TGTGCCACCCTCCGTCAGGCGGGAGGGCCGTACCAAGAGACCCAGTACTTC
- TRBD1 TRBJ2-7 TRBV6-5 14 CASRAGTGLGEQYF TGTGCCAGCAGAGCCGGGACAGGGTTAGGGGAGCAGTACTTC
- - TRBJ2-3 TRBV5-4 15 CASRPDSFRTDTQYF TGTGCCAGCAGACCCGACAGTTTCCGCACAGATACGCAGTATTTT
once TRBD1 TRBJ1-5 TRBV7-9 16 CASSSRPGQGVQPQHF TGTGCCAGCAGCTCTAGACCGGGACAGGGGGTTCAGCCCCAGCATTTT
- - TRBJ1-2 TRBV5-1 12 CASSRDNYGYTF TGCGCCAGCAGCCGGGATAACTATGGCTACACCTTC
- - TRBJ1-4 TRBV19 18 CASSIDEVGRDLNEKLFF TGTGCCAGTAGTATAGATGAAGTGGGCCGCGACCTTAATGAAAAACTGTTTTTT
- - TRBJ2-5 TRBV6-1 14 CASSNREVGETQYF TGTGCCAGCAGTAACAGGGAAGTTGGGGAGACCCAGTACTTC
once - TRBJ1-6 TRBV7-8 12 CASSLNLESLHF TGTGCCAGCAGCCTCAACCTAGAGTCCCTCCACTTT
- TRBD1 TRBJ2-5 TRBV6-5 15 CASSPSTGEEETQYF TGTGCCAGTTCCCCCTCGACAGGGGAGGAAGAGACCCAGTACTTC
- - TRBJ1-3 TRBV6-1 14 CASKTGSSGNTIYF TGTGCCAGTAAGACAGGTAGCTCTGGAAACACCATATATTTT
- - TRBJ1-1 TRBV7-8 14 CASSASGTNTEAFF TGTGCCAGCAGCGCTTCGGGAACGAACACTGAAGCTTTCTTT
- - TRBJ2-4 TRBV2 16 CASSDPQGSAKNIQYF TGTGCCAGCAGTGACCCGCAGGGATCGGCCAAAAACATTCAGTACTTC
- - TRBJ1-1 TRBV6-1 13 CASSPPKNTEAFF TGTGCCAGCAGTCCCCCAAAGAACACTGAAGCTTTCTTT
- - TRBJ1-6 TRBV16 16 CASSHNQAAYNSPLHF TGTGCCAGCAGCCACAACCAGGCTGCATATAATTCACCCCTCCACTTT
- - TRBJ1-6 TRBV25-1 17 CASSESWVGAINSPLHF TGTGCCAGCAGTGAATCCTGGGTAGGGGCTATAAATTCACCCCTCCACTTT
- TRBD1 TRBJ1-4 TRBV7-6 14 CASSSTGGAGKLFF TGTGCCAGCAGCTCGACAGGGGGCGCGGGAAAACTGTTTTTT
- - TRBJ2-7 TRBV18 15 CASSPRSPSSYEQYF TGTGCCAGCTCACCGCGATCTCCGAGTTCCTACGAGCAGTACTTC
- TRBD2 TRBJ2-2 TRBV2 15 CASSAAGGQIGELFF TGTGCCAGCAGTGCAGCGGGGGGGCAGATCGGGGAGCTGTTTTTT
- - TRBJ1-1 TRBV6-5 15 CASTPGRGMSLKAFF TGTGCCAGCACCCCCGGTAGAGGGATGAGCTTAAAAGCTTTCTTT
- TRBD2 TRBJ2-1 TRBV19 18 CASSITQSWQGGDNEQFF TGTGCCAGTAGTATCACCCAATCCTGGCAGGGAGGGGACAATGAGCAGTTCTTC
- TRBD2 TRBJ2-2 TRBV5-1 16 CASSLLGGTNTGELFF TGCGCCAGCAGCTTGTTGGGAGGGACGAACACCGGGGAGCTGTTTTTT
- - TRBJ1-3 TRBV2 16 CASRGAGQSSGNTIYF TGTGCCAGCAGGGGAGCAGGACAGAGCTCTGGAAACACCATATATTTT
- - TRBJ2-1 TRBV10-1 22 CASSELGSTFSSYGSSYNEQFF TGCGCCAGCAGTGAGTTGGGCTCCACTTTTAGCTCTTACGGGAGCTCCTACAATGAGCAGTTCTTC
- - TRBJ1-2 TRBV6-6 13 CASSPRGNYGYTF TGTGCCAGCAGCCCCCGGGGTAACTATGGCTACACCTTC
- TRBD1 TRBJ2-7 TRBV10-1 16 CASSVSRQGQGYEQYF TGCGCCAGCAGTGTTTCCCGACAGGGCCAGGGCTACGAGCAGTACTTC
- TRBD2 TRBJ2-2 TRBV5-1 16 CASSFSGAANTGELFF TGCGCCAGCAGCTTCAGCGGGGCCGCGAACACCGGGGAGCTGTTTTTT
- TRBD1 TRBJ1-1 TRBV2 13 CASRSGGQTEAFF TGTGCCAGCAGGTCAGGGGGTCAGACTGAAGCTTTCTTT
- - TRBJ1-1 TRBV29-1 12 CSVERENTEAFF TGCAGCGTTGAGCGGGAGAACACTGAAGCTTTCTTT
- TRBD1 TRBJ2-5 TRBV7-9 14 CASSWGTGGETQYF TGTGCCAGCAGCTGGGGGACAGGGGGAGAGACCCAGTACTTC
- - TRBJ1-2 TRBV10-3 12 CAISNSTYVYTF TGTGCCATCAGCAATAGTACCTATGTCTACACCTTC
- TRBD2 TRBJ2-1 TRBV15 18 CATSTEVGIAGRINEQFF TGTGCCACCAGCACTGAGGTGGGGATAGCGGGCCGAATCAATGAGCAGTTCTTC
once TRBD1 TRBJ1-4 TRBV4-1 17 CASSQGDRLLDGEKLFF TGCGCCAGCAGCCAAGGGGACAGACTGCTCGATGGTGAAAAACTGTTTTTT